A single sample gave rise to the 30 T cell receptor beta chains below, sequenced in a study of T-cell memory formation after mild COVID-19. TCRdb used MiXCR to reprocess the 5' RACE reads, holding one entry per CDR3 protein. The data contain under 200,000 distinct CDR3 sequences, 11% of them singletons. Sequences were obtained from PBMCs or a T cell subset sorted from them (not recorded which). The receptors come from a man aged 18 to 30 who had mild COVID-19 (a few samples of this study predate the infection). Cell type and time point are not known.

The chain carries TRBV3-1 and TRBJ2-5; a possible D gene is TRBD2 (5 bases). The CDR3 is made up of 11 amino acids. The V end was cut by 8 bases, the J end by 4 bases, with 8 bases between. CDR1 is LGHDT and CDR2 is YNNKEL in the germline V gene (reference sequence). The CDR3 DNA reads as TGTGCCAGCGGAGGATCAGAGACCCAGTACTTC. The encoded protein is CASGGSETQYF.

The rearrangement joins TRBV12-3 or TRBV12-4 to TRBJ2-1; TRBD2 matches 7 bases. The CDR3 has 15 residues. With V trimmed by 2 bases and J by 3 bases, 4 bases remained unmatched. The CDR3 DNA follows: TGTGCCAGCAGTTTAAGGGCGGGGGACTACAATGAGCAGTTCTTC. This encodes CASSLRAGDYNEQFF.

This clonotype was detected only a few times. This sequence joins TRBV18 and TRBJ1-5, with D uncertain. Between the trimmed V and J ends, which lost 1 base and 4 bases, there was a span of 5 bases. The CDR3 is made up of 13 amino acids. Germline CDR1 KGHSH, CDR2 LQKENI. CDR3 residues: CASSPQVNQPQHF. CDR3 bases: TGTGCCAGCTCACCACAGGTGAATCAGCCCCAGCATTTT.

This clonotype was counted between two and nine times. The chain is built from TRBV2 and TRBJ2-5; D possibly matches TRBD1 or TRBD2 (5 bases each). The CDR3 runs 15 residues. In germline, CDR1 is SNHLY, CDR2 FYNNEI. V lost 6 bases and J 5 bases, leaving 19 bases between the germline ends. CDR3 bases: TGTGCCAGCAGACCCGGGACCCAGGGCGGCGAGACCCAGTACTTC. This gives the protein CASRPGTQGGETQYF.

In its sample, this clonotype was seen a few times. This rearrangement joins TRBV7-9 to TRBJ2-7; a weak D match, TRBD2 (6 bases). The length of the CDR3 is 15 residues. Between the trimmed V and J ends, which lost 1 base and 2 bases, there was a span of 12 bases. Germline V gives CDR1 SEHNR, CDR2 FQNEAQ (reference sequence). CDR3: CASSLGDSGTYEQYV. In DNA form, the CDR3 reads TGTGCCAGCAGCTTAGGGGACTCTGGAACCTACGAGCAGTACGTC.

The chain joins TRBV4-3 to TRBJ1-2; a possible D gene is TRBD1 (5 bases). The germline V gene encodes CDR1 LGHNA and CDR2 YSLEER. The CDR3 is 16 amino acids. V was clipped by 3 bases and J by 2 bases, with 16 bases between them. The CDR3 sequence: CASSHQTGLTNYGYTF. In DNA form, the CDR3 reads TGCGCCAGCAGCCACCAAACGGGACTGACCAACTATGGCTACACCTTC.

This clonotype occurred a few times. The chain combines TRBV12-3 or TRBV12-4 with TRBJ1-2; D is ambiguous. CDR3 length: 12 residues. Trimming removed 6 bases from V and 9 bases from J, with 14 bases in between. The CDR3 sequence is CASRAAGPRYTF. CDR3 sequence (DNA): TGTGCCAGCAGGGCAGCCGGGCCCCGCTACACCTTC.

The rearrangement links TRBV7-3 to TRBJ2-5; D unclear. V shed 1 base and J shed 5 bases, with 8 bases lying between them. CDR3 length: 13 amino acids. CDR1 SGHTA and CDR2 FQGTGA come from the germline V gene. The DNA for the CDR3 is TGTGCCAGCAGCTTAAGTGCGGAGGAGACCCAGTACTTC. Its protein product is CASSLSAEETQYF.

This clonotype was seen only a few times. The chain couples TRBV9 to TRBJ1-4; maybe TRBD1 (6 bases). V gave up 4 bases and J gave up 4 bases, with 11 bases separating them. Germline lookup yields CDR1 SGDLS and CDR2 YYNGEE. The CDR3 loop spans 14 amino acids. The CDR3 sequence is CASSQRGDNEKLFF. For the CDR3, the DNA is TGTGCCAGCAGCCAGAGGGGGGATAATGAAAAACTGTTTTTT.

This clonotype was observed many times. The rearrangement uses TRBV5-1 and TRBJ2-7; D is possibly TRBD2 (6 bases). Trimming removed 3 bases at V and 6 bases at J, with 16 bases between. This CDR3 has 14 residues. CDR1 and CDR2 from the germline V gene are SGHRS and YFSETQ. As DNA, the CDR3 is TGCGCCAGCAGCTCCCGGGACTCACAAATCGAGCAGTACTTC. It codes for CASSSRDSQIEQYF.

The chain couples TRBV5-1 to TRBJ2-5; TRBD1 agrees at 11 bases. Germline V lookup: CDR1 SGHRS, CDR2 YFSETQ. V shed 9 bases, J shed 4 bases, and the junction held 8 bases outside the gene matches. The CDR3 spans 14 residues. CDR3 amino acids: CATKGQGAAETQYF. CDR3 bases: TGCGCCACCAAAGGACAGGGGGCCGCAGAGACCCAGTACTTC.

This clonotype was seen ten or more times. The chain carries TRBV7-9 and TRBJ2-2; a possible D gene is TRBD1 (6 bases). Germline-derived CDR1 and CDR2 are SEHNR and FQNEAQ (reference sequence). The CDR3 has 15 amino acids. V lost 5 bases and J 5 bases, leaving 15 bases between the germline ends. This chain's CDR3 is CASSPWGQKTGELFF. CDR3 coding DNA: TGTGCCAGCAGCCCCTGGGGGCAGAAGACCGGGGAGCTGTTTTTT.

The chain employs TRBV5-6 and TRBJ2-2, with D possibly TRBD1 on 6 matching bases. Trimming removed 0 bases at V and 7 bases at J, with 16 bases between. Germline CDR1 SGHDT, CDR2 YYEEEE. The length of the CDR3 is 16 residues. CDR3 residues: CASSLGSQGRIGELFF. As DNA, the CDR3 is TGTGCCAGCAGCTTGGGATCGCAGGGGCGCATCGGGGAGCTGTTTTTT.

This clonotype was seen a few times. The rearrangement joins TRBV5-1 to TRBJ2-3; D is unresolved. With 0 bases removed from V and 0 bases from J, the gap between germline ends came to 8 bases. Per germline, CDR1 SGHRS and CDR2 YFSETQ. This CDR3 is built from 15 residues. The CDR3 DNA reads TGCGCCAGCAGCTTGGAAGACACTAGCACAGATACGCAGTATTTT. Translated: CASSLEDTSTDTQYF.

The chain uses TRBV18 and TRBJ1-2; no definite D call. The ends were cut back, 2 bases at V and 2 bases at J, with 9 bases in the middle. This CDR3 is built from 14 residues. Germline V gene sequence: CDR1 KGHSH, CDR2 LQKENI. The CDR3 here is CASSPVNENYGYTF. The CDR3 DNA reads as TGTGCCAGCTCACCAGTTAATGAAAACTATGGCTACACCTTC.

The CDR3 sequence is CASRANSGGETQYF. DNA of the CDR3: TGTGCCAGCAGGGCCAATAGCGGAGGGGAGACCCAGTACTTC. The gene calls are TRBV7-2 and TRBJ2-5; tentative D call: TRBD2 (6 bases). Trimming cost V 6 bases and J 5 bases, with 16 bases left between them. Germline V gene data show CDR1 as SGHTA and CDR2 as FQGNSA. This CDR3 spans 14 amino acids.

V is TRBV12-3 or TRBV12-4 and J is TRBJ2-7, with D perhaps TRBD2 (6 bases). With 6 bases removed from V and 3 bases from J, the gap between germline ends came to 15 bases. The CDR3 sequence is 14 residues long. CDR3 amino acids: CASSPGDRNYEQYF. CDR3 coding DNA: TGTGCCAGCAGCCCGGGGGACCGTAACTACGAGCAGTACTTC.

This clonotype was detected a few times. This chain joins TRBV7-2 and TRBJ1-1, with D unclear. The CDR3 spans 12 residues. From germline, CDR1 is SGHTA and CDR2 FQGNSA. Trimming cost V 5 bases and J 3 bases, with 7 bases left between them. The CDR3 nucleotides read TGTGCCAGCAGCAGGGTGGACACTGAAGCTTTCTTT. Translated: CASSRVDTEAFF.

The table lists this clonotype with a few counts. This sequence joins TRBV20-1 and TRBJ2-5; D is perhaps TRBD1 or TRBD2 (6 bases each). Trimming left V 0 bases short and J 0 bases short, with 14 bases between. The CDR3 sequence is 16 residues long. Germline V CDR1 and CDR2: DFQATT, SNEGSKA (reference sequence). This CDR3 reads CSARDLERGHQETQYF. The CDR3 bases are TGCAGTGCTAGAGATCTGGAACGGGGGCACCAAGAGACCCAGTACTTC.

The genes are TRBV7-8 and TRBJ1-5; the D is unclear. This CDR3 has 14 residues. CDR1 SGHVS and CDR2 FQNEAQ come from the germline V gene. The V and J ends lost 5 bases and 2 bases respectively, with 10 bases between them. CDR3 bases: TGTGCCAGCAGCGCTAGGGAGGGCAATCAGCCCCAGCATTTT. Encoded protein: CASSAREGNQPQHF.

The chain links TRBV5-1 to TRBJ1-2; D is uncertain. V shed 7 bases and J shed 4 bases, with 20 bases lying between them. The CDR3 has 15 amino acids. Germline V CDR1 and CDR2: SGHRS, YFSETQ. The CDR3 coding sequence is TGCGCCAGCTCTCCCGGGAGCACAAGGGTCTATGGCTACACCTTC. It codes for CASSPGSTRVYGYTF.

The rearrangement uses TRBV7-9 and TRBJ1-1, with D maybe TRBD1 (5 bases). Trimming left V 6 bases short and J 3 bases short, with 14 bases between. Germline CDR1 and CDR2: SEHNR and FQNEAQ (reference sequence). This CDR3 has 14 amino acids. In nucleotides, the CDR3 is TGTGCCAGCAGATCTCGGGGGGTCGACACTGAAGCTTTCTTT. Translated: CASRSRGVDTEAFF.

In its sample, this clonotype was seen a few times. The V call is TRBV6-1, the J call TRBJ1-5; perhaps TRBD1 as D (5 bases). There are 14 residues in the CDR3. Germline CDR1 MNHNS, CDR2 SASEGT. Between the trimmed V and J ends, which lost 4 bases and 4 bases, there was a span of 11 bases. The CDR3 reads CASSGGFSNQPQHF. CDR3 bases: TGTGCCAGCAGTGGGGGGTTCTCTAATCAGCCCCAGCATTTT.

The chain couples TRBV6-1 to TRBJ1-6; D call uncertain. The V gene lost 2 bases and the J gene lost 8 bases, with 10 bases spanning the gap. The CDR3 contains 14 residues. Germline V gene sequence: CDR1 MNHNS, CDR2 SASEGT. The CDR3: CASSEHLADSPLHF. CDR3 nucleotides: TGTGCCAGCAGTGAACACCTGGCGGATTCACCCCTCCACTTT.

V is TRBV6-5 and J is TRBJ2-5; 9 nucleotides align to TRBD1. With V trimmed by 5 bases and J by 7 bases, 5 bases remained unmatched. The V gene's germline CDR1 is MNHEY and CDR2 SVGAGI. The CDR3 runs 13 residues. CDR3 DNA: TGTGCCAGCAGTGGACAGGGGCGGGGGACCCAGTACTTC. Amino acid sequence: CASSGQGRGTQYF.

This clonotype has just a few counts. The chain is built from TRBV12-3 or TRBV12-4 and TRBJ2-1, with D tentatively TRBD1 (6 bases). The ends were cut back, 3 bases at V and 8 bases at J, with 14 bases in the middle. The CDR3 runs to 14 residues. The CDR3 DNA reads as TGTGCCAGCAGTTTTTCCGCCAGGGGCGATGAGCAGTTCTTC. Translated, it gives CASSFSARGDEQFF.

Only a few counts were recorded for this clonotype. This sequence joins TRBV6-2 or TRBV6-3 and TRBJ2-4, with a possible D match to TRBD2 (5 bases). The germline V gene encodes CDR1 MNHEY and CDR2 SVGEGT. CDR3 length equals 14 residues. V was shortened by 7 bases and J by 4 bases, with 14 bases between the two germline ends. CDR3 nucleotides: TGTGCCAGCAAAAGCGGACCCGTAAAAAACATTCAGTACTTC. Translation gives CASKSGPVKNIQYF.

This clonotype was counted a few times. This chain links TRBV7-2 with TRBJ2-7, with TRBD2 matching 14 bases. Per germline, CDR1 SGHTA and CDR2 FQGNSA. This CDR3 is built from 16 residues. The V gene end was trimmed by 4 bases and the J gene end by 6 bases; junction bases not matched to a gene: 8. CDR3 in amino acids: CASSYLATSGGGEQYF. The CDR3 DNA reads TGTGCCAGCAGCTATCTAGCGACTAGCGGGGGGGGCGAGCAGTACTTC.

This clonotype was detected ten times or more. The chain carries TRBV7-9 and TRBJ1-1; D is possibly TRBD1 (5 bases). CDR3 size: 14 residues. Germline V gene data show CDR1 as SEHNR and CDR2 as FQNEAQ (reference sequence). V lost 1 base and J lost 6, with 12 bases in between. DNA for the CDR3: TGTGCCAGCAGCTTAGGAGGAGGGGTTGCTGAAGCTTTCTTT. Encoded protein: CASSLGGGVAEAFF.

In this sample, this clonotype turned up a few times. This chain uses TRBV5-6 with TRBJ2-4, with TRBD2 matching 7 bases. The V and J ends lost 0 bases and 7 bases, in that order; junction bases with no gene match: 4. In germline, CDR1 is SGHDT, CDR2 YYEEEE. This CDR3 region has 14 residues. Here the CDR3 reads CASSLGGRVNIQYF. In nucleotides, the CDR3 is TGTGCCAGCAGCTTGGGGGGGAGGGTGAACATTCAGTACTTC.